The next 25 T cell receptor beta chains were all read from a single sample in a study of T cells in Graves' hyperthyroidism and ophthalmopathy. TCR beta CDR3 sequences were amplified from RNA transcripts. HTBI primers were the set used in a first-round RT-PCR of the TCR CDR3. One entry per CDR3 protein results from TCRdb running MiXCR on the multiplex PCR reads. The table lists more than 500,000 distinct CDR3 sequences, roughly 15% of them singletons. The specimen was blood. Receptor source: a woman aged 30 to 39 with Graves' ophthalmopathy.

The V gene is TRBV12-3 or TRBV12-4, the J gene TRBJ1-5, with a tentative D call TRBD1 (5 bases). V gave up 6 bases and J gave up 5 bases, with 23 bases separating them. The CDR3 extends over 17 amino acids. DNA for the CDR3: TGTGCCAGCAGCACTATAGGGGTGGGGTGGGGGGATCAGCCCCAGCATTTT. This codes for CASSTIGVGWGDQPQHF.

This clonotype was recorded at least ten times. This sequence joins TRBV15 and TRBJ1-1; D is undetermined. The CDR3 length is 14 residues. Per germline, CDR1 LNHNV and CDR2 YYDKDF (reference sequence). Trimming took 1 base from V and 2 from J, leaving 8 bases between them. The DNA for the CDR3 is TGTGCCACCAGCAGAGTTGGAGTAAACACTGAAGCTTTCTTT. Translation gives CATSRVGVNTEAFF.

The rearrangement links TRBV28 to TRBJ2-7, with 7 nucleotides matching TRBD1. Germline trimming cut 3 bases from V and 6 bases from J; bases unmatched to any gene: 8. CDR1 is MDHEN, CDR2 SYDVKM, per germline. The CDR3 has 14 amino acids. CDR3 nucleotides: TGTGCCAGCAGTTTCCCGGGACAGAGGACCGAGCAGTACTTC. Protein product: CASSFPGQRTEQYF.

In the case of this clonotype: This may stem from a read error, because a much larger clone lies one nucleotide away. The chain uses TRBV11-1 and TRBJ1-1, with 9 bases that match TRBD1. Germline CDR1 and CDR2: SGHAT and FQDESV (reference sequence). The CDR3 runs to 12 residues. The CDR3 region is CTSSRDRAEAFF. CDR3 in DNA: TGTACCAGCAGCCGGGACAGGGCAGAAGCTTTCTTT.

This clonotype was seen only a few times. The gene calls are TRBV19 and TRBJ2-7, with no clear D. This CDR3 contains 13 residues. The V gene's germline CDR1 is LNHDA and CDR2 SQIVND (reference sequence). V was pared by 5 bases and J by 5 bases, with 13 bases between. In DNA, the CDR3 is TGTGCCAGTAGTCGGGTCCCTCGGGACGAGCAGTACTTC. Translating it yields CASSRVPRDEQYF.

There are many counts of this clonotype. V gene TRBV20-1 combines with J gene TRBJ1-1; 10 bases are shared with TRBD1. The CDR3 runs 17 residues. Germline V CDR1 and CDR2: DFQATT, SNEGSKA (reference sequence). With V trimmed by 6 bases and J by 4 bases, 17 bases remained unmatched. The CDR3 DNA follows: TGCAGTGCACCTACTTCCGGGACAGGGGTGGTGGGCACTGAAGCTTTCTTT. Encoded protein: CSAPTSGTGVVGTEAFF.

This clonotype has a count of ten or more. V and J are TRBV20-1 and TRBJ2-3; perhaps TRBD2 as D (7 bases). The germline V gene has CDR1 DFQATT and CDR2 SNEGSKA (reference sequence). The germline V and J ends were trimmed by 4 bases and 6 bases, with 29 bases remaining between them. This CDR3 is 18 amino acids long. The CDR3 loop is CSATTKGGSGRITDTQYF. DNA of the CDR3: TGCAGTGCTACCACTAAGGGGGGGAGTGGGAGGATCACTGATACGCAGTATTTT.

This clonotype has only a few counts. The chain employs TRBV7-2 and TRBJ2-1; D is perhaps TRBD2 (5 bases). Germline CDR1 is SGHTA and CDR2 is FQGNSA. V lost 6 bases and J 3 bases, leaving 12 bases between the germline ends. CDR3 size: 14 residues. CDR3 loop: CASRAEGFYNEQFF. The CDR3 DNA is TGTGCCAGCAGGGCAGAGGGCTTCTACAATGAGCAGTTCTTC. Variable domain in full (rest from reference TRBV7-2 and TRBJ2-1): GAGVSQSPSNKVTEKGKDVELRCDPISGHTALYWYRQSLGQGLEFLIYFQGNSAPDKSGLPSDRFSAERTGGSVSTLTIQRTQQEDSAVYLCASRAEGFYNEQFFGPGTRLTVL.

Ten or more counts support this clonotype. The chain links TRBV20-1 to TRBJ2-1; possibly TRBD2 for D (6 bases). The CDR3 runs to 16 residues. Trimming cost V 0 bases and J 1 base, with 13 bases left between them. In germline, CDR1 is DFQATT, CDR2 SNEGSKA (reference sequence). CDR3 loop: CSARDAGRESYNEQFF. The CDR3 DNA is TGCAGTGCTAGAGATGCGGGTCGGGAGTCCTACAATGAGCAGTTCTTC.

This clonotype was observed a few times. The V and J genes are TRBV13 and TRBJ2-7; TRBD2 agrees at 11 bases. The germline V gene encodes CDR1 PRHDT and CDR2 FYEKMQ (reference sequence). V dropped 5 bases and J dropped 1; count of bases not matched to a gene: 19. The CDR3 runs 20 residues. The CDR3 region has the DNA TGTGCCAGCAGCCCCGCCCAGTTCGGACTAGCGGGCCTTGCTTCCTACGAGCAGTACTTC. Translating gives CASSPAQFGLAGLASYEQYF.

This clonotype was seen repeatedly, ten times or more. The V gene is TRBV12-3 or TRBV12-4, the J gene TRBJ2-7; TRBD1 is a possible D gene (5 bases). V gave up 5 bases and J gave up 4 bases, with 12 bases separating them. The CDR3 totals 13 residues. The DNA for the CDR3 is TGTGCCAGCAGTACTAACGACAGATACGAGCAGTACTTC. Amino acid sequence: CASSTNDRYEQYF.

This clonotype has ten or more counts. The chain couples TRBV6-5 to TRBJ1-2; the D gene is possibly TRBD1 (6 bases). Germline V gene data show CDR1 as MNHEY and CDR2 as SVGAGI. The CDR3 has 15 amino acids. V was clipped by 0 bases and J by 6 bases, with 14 bases between them. Here the CDR3 DNA reads TGTGCCAGCAGTTACTCGATAGCGGGGGGCAATGGCTACACCTTC. Protein sequence: CASSYSIAGGNGYTF.

This clonotype was counted at least ten times. The chain is built from TRBV6-2 or TRBV6-3 and TRBJ1-1; no definite D call. Germline CDR1 MNHEY, CDR2 SVGEGT. CDR3 length: 17 amino acids. Trimming removed 2 bases at V and 3 bases at J, with 19 bases between. The CDR3 DNA reads as TGTGCCAGCAGTTACCGTCGTGGGAGGGCGGCGTACACTGAAGCTTTCTTT. Protein product: CASSYRRGRAAYTEAFF.

The J gene is TRBJ2-3, the V gene TRBV20-1; tentatively, D is TRBD2 (5 bases). The length of the CDR3 is 14 residues. Germline V lookup: CDR1 DFQATT, CDR2 SNEGSKA (reference sequence). CDR3 nucleotide sequence: TGCAGCCCTTTGGGGAGTCAGAGCACAGATACGCAGTATTTT. Protein: CSPLGSQSTDTQYF.

This clonotype was counted many times. V usage is TRBV3-1 and J usage is TRBJ1-1; TRBD1 aligns across 10 bases. After removal of 0 bases from V and 0 bases from J, the junction contained 4 bases not matched to a gene. In germline, CDR1 is LGHDT, CDR2 YNNKEL (reference sequence). CDR3 size: 17 residues. In DNA, the CDR3 is TGTGCCAGCAGCCAAGATTGGACAGGGGGAGTGAACACTGAAGCTTTCTTT. Its translation is CASSQDWTGGVNTEAFF.

In this sample, this clonotype turned up once. A much larger clone is a single base away; this may be a read error. The chain carries TRBV6-2 or TRBV6-3 and TRBJ2-7; the D is unclear. The germline V gene encodes CDR1 MNHEY and CDR2 SVGEGT. This CDR3 has 14 residues. CDR3 sequence: CASSYAADTYGQYF. The CDR3 DNA reads as TGTGCCAGCAGTTACGCGGCAGACACCTACGGGCAGTACTTC.

The CDR3 loop is CASSLRRAAGNTIYF. DNA of the CDR3: TGTGCCAGCAGTTTGAGGAGGGCTGCGGGAAACACCATATATTTT. The chain employs TRBV28 and TRBJ1-3; D remains ambiguous. Germline V gene lookup returns CDR1 MDHEN and CDR2 SYDVKM. This CDR3 contains 15 residues. The V gene lost 3 bases and the J gene lost 4 bases, with 13 bases spanning the gap.

Many counts were recorded for this clonotype. The CDR3 loop is CASSQEGTPYNEQFF. DNA for the CDR3: TGTGCCAGCAGCCAAGAGGGGACTCCATACAATGAGCAGTTCTTC. The V call is TRBV3-1, the J call TRBJ2-1; perhaps TRBD2 as D (6 bases). The CDR3 sequence is 15 residues long. Deletions cut 0 bases from V and 4 bases from J, with 10 bases between. From germline, CDR1 is LGHDT and CDR2 YNNKEL (reference sequence).

V gene TRBV10-3 combines with J gene TRBJ2-2; TRBD1 matches at 9 bases. The germline V gene encodes CDR1 ENHRY and CDR2 SYGVKD. Trimming took 6 bases from V and 6 from J; bases not matched to a gene: 5. This CDR3 comprises 14 residues. For the CDR3, the DNA is TGTGCCATCAGGCGGACAGGGGATGCCGGGGAGCTGTTTTTT. The encoded protein is CAIRRTGDAGELFF.

The V gene is TRBV7-9, the J gene TRBJ2-7; 7 bases line up with TRBD1. Losses at the gene ends were 3 bases for V and 3 bases for J; bases not matched to a gene: 8. This CDR3 region has 15 residues. In germline, CDR1 is SEHNR, CDR2 FQNEAQ (reference sequence). The CDR3 sequence: CASSFEWDSGYEQYF. Here the CDR3 DNA reads TGTGCCAGCAGCTTCGAGTGGGACAGCGGCTACGAGCAGTACTTC.

This clonotype was detected a few times. The chain combines TRBV12-3 or TRBV12-4 with TRBJ2-7; D could derive from TRBD1 or TRBD2 (6 bases each). This CDR3 is 14 amino acids long. V was cut by 10 bases and J by 1 base, with 17 bases left in between. The CDR3 DNA is TGTGCCATTTCGATGGGGGGACAATCCTACGAGCAGTACTTC. Residues: CAISMGGQSYEQYF.

This clonotype showed up many times. In nucleotides, the CDR3 is TGCAGTGCTAGATCCGGGACTAACTCAAACATTCAGTACTTC. Encoded protein: CSARSGTNSNIQYF. The chain recombines TRBV20-1 with TRBJ2-4; 7 bases align to TRBD2. This CDR3 has 14 residues. Germline CDR1 is DFQATT and CDR2 is SNEGSKA (reference sequence). V shed 2 bases, J shed 6 bases, and the junction held 7 bases outside the gene matches.

Many counts were recorded for this clonotype. The V and J genes are TRBV11-2 and TRBJ2-7; TRBD2 agrees at 13 bases. This CDR3 has 17 amino acids. CDR1 SGHAT and CDR2 FQNNGV come from the germline V gene. Trimming at V came to 3 bases and at J to 0 bases, leaving 5 bases not matched to a gene. The CDR3 nucleotides are TGTGCCAGCAGCTTGACCGGGACTAGCGGGATCTCCTACGAGCAGTACTTC. This encodes CASSLTGTSGISYEQYF.

This clonotype was counted ten times or more. The CDR3 here is CAWSLISGNTIYF. In nucleotides, the CDR3 is TGTGCCTGGAGTCTAATCTCTGGAAACACCATATATTTT. The chain couples TRBV30 to TRBJ1-3; D ambiguous. Per the germline V gene, CDR1 is GTSNPN and CDR2 is SVGIG (reference sequence). This CDR3 has 13 amino acids. V dropped 2 bases and J dropped 0 bases, with 5 bases sitting between them.

At least ten counts were recorded for this clonotype. The rearrangement joins TRBV20-1 to TRBJ1-5; D call uncertain. Germline V CDR1 and CDR2: DFQATT, SNEGSKA (reference sequence). This CDR3 comprises 14 residues. V dropped 3 bases and J dropped 2 bases, with 11 bases sitting between them. The DNA for the CDR3 is TGCAGTGCTAGGGAGGTAGTTGGCAATCAGCCCCAGCATTTT. The encoded protein is CSAREVVGNQPQHF.